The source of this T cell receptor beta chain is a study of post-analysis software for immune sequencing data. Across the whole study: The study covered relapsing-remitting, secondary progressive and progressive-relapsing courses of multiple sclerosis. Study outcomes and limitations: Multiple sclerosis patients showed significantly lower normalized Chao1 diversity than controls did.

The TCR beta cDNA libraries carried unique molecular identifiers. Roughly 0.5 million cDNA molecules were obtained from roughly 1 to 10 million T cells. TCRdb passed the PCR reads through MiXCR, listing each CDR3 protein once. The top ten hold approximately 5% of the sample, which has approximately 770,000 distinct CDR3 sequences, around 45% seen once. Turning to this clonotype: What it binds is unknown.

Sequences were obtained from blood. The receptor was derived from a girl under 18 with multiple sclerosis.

In DNA, the CDR3 is TGTGCCAGCAGCCCCCGCGGGGCGGACTGCTACACCTTC. Translated, it gives CASSPRGADCYTF. The chain is built from TRBV21-1 and TRBJ1-2; TRBD1, the D gene given by the table, was not confirmed from the DNA. TRBV21-1 is classified as a pseudogene. This CDR3 region has 13 residues.